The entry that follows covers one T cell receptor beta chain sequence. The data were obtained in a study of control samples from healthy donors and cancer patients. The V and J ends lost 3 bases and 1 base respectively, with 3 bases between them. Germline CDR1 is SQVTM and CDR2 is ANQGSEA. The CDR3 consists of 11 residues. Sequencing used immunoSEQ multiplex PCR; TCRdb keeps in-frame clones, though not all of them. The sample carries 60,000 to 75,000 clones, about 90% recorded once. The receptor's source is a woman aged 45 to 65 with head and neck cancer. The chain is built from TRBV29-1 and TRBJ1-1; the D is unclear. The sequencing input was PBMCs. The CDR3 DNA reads TGCAGCGTTGACCCGAACACTGAAGCTTTCTTT. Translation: CSVDPNTEAFF.